The source of this T cell receptor (beta chain) is a study of response to subunit inactivated influenza vaccine. In germline, CDR1 is DFQATT, CDR2 SNEGSKA (reference sequence). CDR3 size: 18 residues. V was pared by 3 bases and J by 0 bases, with 9 bases of the junction left unmatched. In this sample, this clonotype turned up a few times. MiXCR was run by TCRdb on the RT-PCR reads, yielding one entry per CDR3 protein. The sample holds 450,000 to 550,000 distinct CDR3 sequences; about 25% are singletons and the top ten take under 2.5%. This TCR was recovered from a man aged 50 or older who received an inactivated influenza vaccine. This chain joins TRBV20-1 and TRBJ2-1, with 12 bases fitting TRBD2. The sequences come from CD4+ T cells sorted from PBMCs, collected more than 4 days after vaccination. The CDR3 DNA is TGCAGTGCTAGGGTATTACTAGCGGGAGGACGCTCCTACAATGAGCAGTTCTTC. This sequence encodes CSARVLLAGGRSYNEQFF.